This TCR beta chain derives from a study of blood T cell repertoires in COVID-19. Produced via immunoSEQ multiplex PCR; TCRdb's table is partial and in-frame only. The sample records around 180,000 clones, over 75% being singletons. Trimming stripped 1 base from V and 8 bases from J, with 11 bases between. Germline V CDR1 and CDR2: KGHSH, LQKENI. This CDR3 region has 13 residues. The sample consisted of peripheral blood. This chain joins TRBV18 and TRBJ1-2; D gene ambiguous. This sequence originates from a man aged 70 or older with active or convalescent COVID-19. CDR3 nucleotides: TGTGCCAGCTCACCACGATCCGGGGAGGGCTACACCTTC. It is translated as CASSPRSGEGYTF. The full variable domain, in which reference TRBV18 and TRBJ1-2 provide the parts outside the CDR3, is NAGVMQNPRHLVRRRGQEARLRCSPMKGHSHVYWYRQLPEEGLKFMVYLQKENIIDESGMPKERFSAEFPKEGPSILRIQQVVRGDSAAYFCASSPRSGEGYTFGSGTRLTVV.